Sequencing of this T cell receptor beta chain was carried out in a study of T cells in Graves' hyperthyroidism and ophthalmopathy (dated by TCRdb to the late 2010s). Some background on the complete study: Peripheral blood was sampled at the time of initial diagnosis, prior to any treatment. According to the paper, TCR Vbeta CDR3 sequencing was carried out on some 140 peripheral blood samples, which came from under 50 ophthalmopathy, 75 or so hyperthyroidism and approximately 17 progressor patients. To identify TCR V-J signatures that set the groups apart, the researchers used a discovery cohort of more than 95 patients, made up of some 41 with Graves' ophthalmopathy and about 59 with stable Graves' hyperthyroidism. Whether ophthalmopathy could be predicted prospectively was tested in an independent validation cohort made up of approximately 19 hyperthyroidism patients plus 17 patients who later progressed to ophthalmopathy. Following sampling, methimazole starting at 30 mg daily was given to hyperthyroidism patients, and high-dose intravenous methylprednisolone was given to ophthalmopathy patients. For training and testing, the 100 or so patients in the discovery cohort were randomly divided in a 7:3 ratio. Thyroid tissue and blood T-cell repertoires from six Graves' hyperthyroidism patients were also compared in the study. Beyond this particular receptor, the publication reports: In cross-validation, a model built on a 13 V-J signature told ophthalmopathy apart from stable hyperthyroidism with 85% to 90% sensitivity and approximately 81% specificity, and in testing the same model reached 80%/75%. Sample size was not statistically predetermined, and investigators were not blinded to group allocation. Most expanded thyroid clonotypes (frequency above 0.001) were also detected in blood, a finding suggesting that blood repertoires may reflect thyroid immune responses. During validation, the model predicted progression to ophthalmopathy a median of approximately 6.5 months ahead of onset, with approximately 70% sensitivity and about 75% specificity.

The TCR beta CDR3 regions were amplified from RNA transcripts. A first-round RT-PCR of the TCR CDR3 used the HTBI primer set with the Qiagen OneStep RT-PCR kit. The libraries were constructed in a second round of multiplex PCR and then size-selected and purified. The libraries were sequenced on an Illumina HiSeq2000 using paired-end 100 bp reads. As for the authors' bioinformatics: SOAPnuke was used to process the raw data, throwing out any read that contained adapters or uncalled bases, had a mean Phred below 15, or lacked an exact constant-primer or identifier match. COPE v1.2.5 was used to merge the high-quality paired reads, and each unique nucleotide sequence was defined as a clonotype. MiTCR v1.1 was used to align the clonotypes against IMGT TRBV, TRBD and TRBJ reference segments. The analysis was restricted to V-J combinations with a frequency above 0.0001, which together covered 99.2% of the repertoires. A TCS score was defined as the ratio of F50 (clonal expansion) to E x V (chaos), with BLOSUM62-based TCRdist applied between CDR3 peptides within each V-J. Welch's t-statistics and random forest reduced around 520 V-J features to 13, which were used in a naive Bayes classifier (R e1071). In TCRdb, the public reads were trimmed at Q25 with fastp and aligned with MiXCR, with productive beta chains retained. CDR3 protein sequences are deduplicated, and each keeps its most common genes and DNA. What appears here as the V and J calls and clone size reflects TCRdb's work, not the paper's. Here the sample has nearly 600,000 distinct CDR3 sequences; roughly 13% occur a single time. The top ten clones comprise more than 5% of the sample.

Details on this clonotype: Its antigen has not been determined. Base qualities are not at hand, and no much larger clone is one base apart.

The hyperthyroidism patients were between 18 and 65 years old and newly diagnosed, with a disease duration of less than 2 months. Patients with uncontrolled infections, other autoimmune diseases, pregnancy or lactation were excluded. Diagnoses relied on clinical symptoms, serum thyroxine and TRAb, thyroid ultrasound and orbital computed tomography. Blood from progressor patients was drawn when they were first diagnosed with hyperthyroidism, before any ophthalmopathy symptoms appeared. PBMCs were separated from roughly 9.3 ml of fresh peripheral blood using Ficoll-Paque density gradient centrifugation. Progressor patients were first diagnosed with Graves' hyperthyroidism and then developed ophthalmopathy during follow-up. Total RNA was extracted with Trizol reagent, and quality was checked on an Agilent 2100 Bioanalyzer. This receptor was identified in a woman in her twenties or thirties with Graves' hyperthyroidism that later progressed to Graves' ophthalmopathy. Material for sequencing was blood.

The DNA sequence follows: TGTGCCACCAGTGGGGTTGGGGCCAACGTCCTGACTTTC. The resulting protein is CATSGVGANVLTF. The chain joins TRBV24-1 to TRBJ2-6; the D gene cannot be named for sure. Trimming costs V 5 bases and J 3 bases, and their ends lie 4 bases apart. CDR1 and CDR2 are drawn from the germline V gene: KGHDR, SFDVKD. Inclusive of the bounding cysteine and phenylalanine, the CDR3 is 13 residues long. CDR3 DNA only is kept here, 39 bases in frame from base 1.